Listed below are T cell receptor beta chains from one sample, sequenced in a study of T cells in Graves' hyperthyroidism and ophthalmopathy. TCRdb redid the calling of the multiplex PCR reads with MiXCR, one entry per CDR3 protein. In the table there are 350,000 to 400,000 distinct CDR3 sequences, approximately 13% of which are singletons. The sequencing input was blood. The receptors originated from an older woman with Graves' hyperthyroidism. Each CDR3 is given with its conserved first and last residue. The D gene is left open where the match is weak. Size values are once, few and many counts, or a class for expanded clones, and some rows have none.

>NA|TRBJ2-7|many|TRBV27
TGTGCCAGCACCACTTCAGGGGCGGGGGAGCAGTACTTC
CASTTSGAGEQYF
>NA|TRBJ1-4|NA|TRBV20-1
TGCAGTGCTAGAGTGCCAGGCGGGGGGAAACTGTTTTTT
CSARVPGGGKLFF
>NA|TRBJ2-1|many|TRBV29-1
TGCAGCGTTGATGCGGGACGCAAGTCCTACAATGAGCAGTTCTTC
CSVDAGRKSYNEQFF
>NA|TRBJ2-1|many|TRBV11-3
TGTGCCAGCAGCTTAAGCTTCAGGTACAATGAGCAGTTCTTC
CASSLSFRYNEQFF
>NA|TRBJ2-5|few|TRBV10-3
TGTGCCATCAGTGAGATGCTAGGGGGGAATCAAGAGACCCAGTACTTC
CAISEMLGGNQETQYF
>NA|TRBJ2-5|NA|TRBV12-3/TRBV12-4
TGTGCCAGCAGTTCAGCCTCATTGGGGACCCAGTACTTC
CASSSASLGTQYF
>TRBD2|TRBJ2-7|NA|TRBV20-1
TGCAGTGCTCGCCCCTCGACTAGCGGGGACTCATACGAGCAGTACTTC
CSARPSTSGDSYEQYF
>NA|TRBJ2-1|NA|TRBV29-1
TGCAGCGTGGCCCTAACTAGAGCAGGCGAGCAGTTCTTC
CSVALTRAGEQFF
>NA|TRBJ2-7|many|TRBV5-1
TGCGCCAGCAGCTTGGCCGTCGGCGAGCAGTACTTC
CASSLAVGEQYF
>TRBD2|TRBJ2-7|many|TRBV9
TGTGCCAGCAGCCCGCGACTAGCGGGAGTAGGGGAGCAGTACTTC
CASSPRLAGVGEQYF
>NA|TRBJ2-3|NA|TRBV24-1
TGTGCCACCAGTGAGGCAAACGAGTTAGATACGCAGTATTTT
CATSEANELDTQYF
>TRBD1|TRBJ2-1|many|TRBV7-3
TGTGCCAGCAGCTTGAGGGACAGGGGGTTCAATGAGCAGTTCTTC
CASSLRDRGFNEQFF
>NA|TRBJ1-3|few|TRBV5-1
TGCGCCAGCAGCTTGCGGGACCCTTTCTCTGGAAACACCATATATTTT
CASSLRDPFSGNTIYF
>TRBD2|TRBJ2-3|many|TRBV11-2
TGTGCCAGCAGCCAGTTCCTAGCGGTAACGGCGGGTACGCAGTATTTT
CASSQFLAVTAGTQYF
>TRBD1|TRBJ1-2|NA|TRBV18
TGTGCCAGCTCACCATTTAGGGGGCGCGCCTATGGCTACACCTTC
CASSPFRGRAYGYTF
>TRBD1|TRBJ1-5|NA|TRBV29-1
TGCAGCGTGGGACAGGGCGGCAATCAGCCCCAGCATTTT
CSVGQGGNQPQHF
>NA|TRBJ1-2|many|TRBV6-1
TGTGCCAGCAGTGTAAGGAGCGGCCGGTTCGACTATGGCTACACCTTC
CASSVRSGRFDYGYTF
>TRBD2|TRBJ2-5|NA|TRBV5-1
TGCGCCAGCAGCTCGGGAGATATAGCGGGAGTCCGCTCAAACTTC
CASSSGDIAGVRSNF
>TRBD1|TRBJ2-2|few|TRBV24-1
TGTGCCACCAGTGATCGACAGGGGGAGGACACCGGGGAGCTGTTTTTT
CATSDRQGEDTGELFF
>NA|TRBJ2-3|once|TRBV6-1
TGTGCCAGCAATGAATCGTCAACCCCGTCAGATACGCAGTATTTT
CASNESSTPSDTQYF
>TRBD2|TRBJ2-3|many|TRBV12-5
TGTGCTAGTGGTTTTCGACTAGCGGCCACAGATACGCAGTATTTT
CASGFRLAATDTQYF
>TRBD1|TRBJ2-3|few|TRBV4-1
TGCGCCAGCAGCCGACAGGGGGCTGGCACAGATACGCAGTATTTT
CASSRQGAGTDTQYF
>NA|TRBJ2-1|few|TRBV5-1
TGCGCCAGCAGCTTGGGGCCGTGGCAGTTCTTC
CASSLGPWQFF
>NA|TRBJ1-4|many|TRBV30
TGTGCCTGGAGTGTACTTAATGAAAAACTGTTTTTT
CAWSVLNEKLFF
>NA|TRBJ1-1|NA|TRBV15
TGTGCCACCAGCGACTTAGGTGTTGGGGGCACCGTGAACACTGAAGCTTTCTTT
CATSDLGVGGTVNTEAFF
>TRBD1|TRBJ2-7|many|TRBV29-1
TGCAGCGCCCGGGACAGGTCCTTGGGGGAGCAGTACTTC
CSARDRSLGEQYF
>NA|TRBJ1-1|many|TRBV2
TGTGCCAGCAGTTCCATGAACACTGAAGCTTTCTTT
CASSSMNTEAFF
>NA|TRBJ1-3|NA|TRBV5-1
TGCGCCAGCGGCTTGGTGGGGGCGTCTAGGACTGGAAACACCATATATTTT
CASGLVGASRTGNTIYF
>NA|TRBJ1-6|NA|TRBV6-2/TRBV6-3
TGTGCCAGCAGTTACTCGTCTGGGACACTCAATAATTCACCCCTCCACTTT
CASSYSSGTLNNSPLHF
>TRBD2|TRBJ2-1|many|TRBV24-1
TGTGCCACCAGAACTAGCGGGAAGAATGAGCAGTTCTTC
CATRTSGKNEQFF
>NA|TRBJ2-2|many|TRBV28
TGTGCCAGCAGTCGCGGGACAGTCACCGGGGAGCTGTTTTTT
CASSRGTVTGELFF
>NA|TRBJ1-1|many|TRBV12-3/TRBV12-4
TGTGCCAGCAGTTTAACAGGGCGGGTTGAAGCTTTCTTT
CASSLTGRVEAFF
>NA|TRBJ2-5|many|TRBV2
TGTGCCAGCAGTGATATGGGGGAGACCCAGTACTTC
CASSDMGETQYF
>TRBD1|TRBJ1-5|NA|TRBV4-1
TGCGCCAGCAGCCCAAACAGGGGGAGGAGCAATCAGCCCCAGCATTTT
CASSPNRGRSNQPQHF
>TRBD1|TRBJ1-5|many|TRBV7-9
TGTGCCAGCAGCTTTGCCGGGACAGGGGGCGGCAATCAGCCCCAGCATTTT
CASSFAGTGGGNQPQHF
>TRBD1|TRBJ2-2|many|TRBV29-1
TGCAGCGTTGAAGCCAAGACAGGGGCGAACACCGGGGAGCTGTTTTTT
CSVEAKTGANTGELFF
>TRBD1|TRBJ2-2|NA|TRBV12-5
TGTGCTAGTGGTCCCGGACAGGGTGACACCGGGGAGCTGTTTTTT
CASGPGQGDTGELFF
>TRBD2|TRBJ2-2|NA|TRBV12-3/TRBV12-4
TGTGCCAGCATCCCGGGGACTAGCGGGAGGAAAGGCACCGGGGAGCTGTTTTTT
CASIPGTSGRKGTGELFF
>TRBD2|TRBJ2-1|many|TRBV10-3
TGTGCCATTCTAGCGGGAGGCAATGAGCAGTTCTTC
CAILAGGNEQFF
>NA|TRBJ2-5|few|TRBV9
TGTGCCAGCAGCGTAGGACAGGCTCCGCAAGAGACCCAGTACTTC
CASSVGQAPQETQYF
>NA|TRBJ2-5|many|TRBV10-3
TGTGCCATCAGGGAAGACATTCTCCAAGAGACCCAGTACTTC
CAIREDILQETQYF
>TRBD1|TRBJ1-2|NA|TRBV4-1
TGCGCCAGCAGCCAAGAAGAGACAGGGACCAACTATGGCTACACCTTC
CASSQEETGTNYGYTF
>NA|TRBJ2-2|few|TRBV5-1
TGCGCCAGCCGGGCTGGGCACACCGGGGAGCTGTTTTTT
CASRAGHTGELFF
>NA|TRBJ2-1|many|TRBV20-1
TGCAGTGCTAGTGGTCACGGTAGGGGTAACGATGAGCAGTTCTTC
CSASGHGRGNDEQFF
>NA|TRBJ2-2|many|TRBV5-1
TGCGCCAGCAGCTTGGAACCTAACACCGGGGAGCTGTTTTTT
CASSLEPNTGELFF
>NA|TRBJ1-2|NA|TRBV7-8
TGTGCCAGCAGCCCCCGGTGGGGAGAATATGGCTACACCTTC
CASSPRWGEYGYTF
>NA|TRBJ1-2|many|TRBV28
TGTGCCAGCAGCGACATGATCTATGGCTACACCTTC
CASSDMIYGYTF
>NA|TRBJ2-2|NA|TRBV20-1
TGCAGTGCTAGGATACTAAGGGGAATCACCGGGGAGCTGTTTTTT
CSARILRGITGELFF
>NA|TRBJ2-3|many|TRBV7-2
TGTGCCAGCAGCTTAGAAGGCTATCATACGCAGTATTTT
CASSLEGYHTQYF
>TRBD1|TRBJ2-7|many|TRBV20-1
TGCAGTGCTAGGTCGGGACAGGGATTTTACGAGCAGTACTTC
CSARSGQGFYEQYF
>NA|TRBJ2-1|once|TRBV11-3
TGTGCCAGCACCCGAAAGGGGGGCTCCTACAATGAGCAGTTCTTC
CASTRKGGSYNEQFF
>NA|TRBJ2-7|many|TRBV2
TGTGCCAGCACTTTGGACAACTACGAGCAGTACTTC
CASTLDNYEQYF
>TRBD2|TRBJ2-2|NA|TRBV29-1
TGCAGCGGTTTACTAGCGGGGACGAACACCGGGGAGCTGTTTTTT
CSGLLAGTNTGELFF
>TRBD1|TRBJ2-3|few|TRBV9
TGTGCCAGCAGCGCCCAGCCGGGACAGAGGACAGATACGCAGTATTTT
CASSAQPGQRTDTQYF
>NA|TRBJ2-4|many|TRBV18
TGTGCCAGCTCACAACGACAGGGGAGGGACATTCAGTACTTC
CASSQRQGRDIQYF
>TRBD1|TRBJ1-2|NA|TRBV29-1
TGCAGCGTTGAAAACCCGAGACAGGGGGCGGATGGCTACACCTTC
CSVENPRQGADGYTF
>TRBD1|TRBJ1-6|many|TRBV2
TGTGCCAGCAGTGTTTCCGGGACAGGGAGCTCACCCCTCCACTTT
CASSVSGTGSSPLHF
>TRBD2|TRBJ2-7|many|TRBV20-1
TGCAGTGCTAGAGATCTAAGCGGGAGTATCGACGAGCAGTACTTC
CSARDLSGSIDEQYF
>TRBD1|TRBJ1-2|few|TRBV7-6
TGTGCCAGCAGCTTAGGGGGACAGGGGGCAAACTATGGCTACACCTTC
CASSLGGQGANYGYTF